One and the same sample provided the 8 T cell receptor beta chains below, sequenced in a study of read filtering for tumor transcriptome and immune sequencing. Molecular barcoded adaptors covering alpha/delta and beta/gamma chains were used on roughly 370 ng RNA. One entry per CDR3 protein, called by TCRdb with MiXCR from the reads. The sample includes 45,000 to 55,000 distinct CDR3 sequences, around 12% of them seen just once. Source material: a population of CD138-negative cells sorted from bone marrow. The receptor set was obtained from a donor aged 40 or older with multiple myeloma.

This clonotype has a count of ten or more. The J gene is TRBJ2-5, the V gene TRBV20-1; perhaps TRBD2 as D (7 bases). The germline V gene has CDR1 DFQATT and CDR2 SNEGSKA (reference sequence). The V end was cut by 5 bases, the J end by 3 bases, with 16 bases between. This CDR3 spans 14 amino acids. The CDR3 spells CSARWGGAEETQYF. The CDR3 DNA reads TGCAGTGCTCGTTGGGGGGGGGCAGAAGAGACCCAGTACTTC.

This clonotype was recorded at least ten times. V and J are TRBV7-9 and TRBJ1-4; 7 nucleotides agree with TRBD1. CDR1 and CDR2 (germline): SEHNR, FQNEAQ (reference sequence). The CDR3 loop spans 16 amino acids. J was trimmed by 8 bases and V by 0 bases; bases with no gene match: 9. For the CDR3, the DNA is TGTGCCAGCAGCTTAGCGCTGAGACAGGGAGGCGAAAAACTGTTTTTT. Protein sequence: CASSLALRQGGEKLFF.

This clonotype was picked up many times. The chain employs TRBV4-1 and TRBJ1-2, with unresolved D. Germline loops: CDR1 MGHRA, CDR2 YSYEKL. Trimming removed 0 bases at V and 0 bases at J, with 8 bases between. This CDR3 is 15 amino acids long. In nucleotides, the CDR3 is TGCGCCAGCAGCCAAGAGATCACCGCTAACTATGGCTACACCTTC. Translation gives CASSQEITANYGYTF.

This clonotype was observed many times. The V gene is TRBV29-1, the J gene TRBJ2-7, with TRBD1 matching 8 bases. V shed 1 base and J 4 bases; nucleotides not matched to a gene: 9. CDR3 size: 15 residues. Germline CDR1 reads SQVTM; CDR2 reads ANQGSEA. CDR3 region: CSVEVAGGRGYEQYF. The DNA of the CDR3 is TGCAGCGTTGAAGTGGCAGGGGGCAGGGGTTACGAGCAGTACTTC.

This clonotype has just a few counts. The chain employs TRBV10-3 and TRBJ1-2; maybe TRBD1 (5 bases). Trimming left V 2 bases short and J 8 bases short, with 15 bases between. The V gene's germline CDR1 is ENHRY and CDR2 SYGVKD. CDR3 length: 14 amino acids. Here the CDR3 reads CAISENLRTKGYTF. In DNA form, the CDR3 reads TGTGCCATCAGTGAGAACCTTCGGACAAAAGGCTACACCTTC.

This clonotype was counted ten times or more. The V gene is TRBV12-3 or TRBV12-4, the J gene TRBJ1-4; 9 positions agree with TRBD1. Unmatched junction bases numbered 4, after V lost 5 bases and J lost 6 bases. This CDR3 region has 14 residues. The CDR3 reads CASSTWTGDEKLFF. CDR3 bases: TGTGCCAGCAGTACTTGGACAGGGGATGAAAAACTGTTTTTT.

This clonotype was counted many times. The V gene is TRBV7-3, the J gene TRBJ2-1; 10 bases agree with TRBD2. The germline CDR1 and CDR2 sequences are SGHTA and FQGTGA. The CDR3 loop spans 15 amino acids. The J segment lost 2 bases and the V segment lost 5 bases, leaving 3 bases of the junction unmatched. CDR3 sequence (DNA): TGTGCCAGCAGCCCCACTAGCGGGGCCTACAATGAGCAGTTCTTC. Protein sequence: CASSPTSGAYNEQFF.

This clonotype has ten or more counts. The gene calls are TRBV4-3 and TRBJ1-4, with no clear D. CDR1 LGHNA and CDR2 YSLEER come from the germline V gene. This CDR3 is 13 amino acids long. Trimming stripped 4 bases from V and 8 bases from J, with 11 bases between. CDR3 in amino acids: CASSPTYGEKLFF. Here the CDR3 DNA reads TGCGCCAGCAGCCCGACCTACGGGGAAAAACTGTTTTTT.